The 6 T cell receptor beta chains in this list originate from one sample, sequenced in a study of cytomegalovirus exposure and HLA in healthy donors. It was with 60 Vbeta and 13 Jbeta primers that the PCR ran. The method was immunoSEQ multiplex PCR; TCRdb's version includes in-frame clones alone and lacks a portion of them. The sample consists of over 100,000 clones, 77% of them appearing once. The sample consisted of PBMCs. These receptors were obtained from a male donor in good health and CMV-seropositive.

Of note for this clone: Other DNA sequences in the same sample also yield this CDR3. The chain combines TRBV10-3 with TRBJ2-1, with 8 bases identical to TRBD2. The length of the CDR3 is 17 residues. The J segment lost 8 bases and the V segment lost 0 bases, leaving 12 bases of the junction unmatched. Germline V gene lookup returns CDR1 ENHRY and CDR2 SYGVKD. This chain's CDR3 is CAISESRSSGSSDEQFF. The DNA of the CDR3 is TGTGCCATCAGTGAGTCAAGATCAAGCGGGAGTTCGGATGAGCAGTTCTTC.

The chain employs TRBV7-9 and TRBJ1-1; TRBD1 matches 7 bases. V lost 5 bases to trimming and J lost 8 bases; unmatched junction nucleotides: 17. CDR3 length: 16 amino acids. The germline gives CDR1 SEHNR, CDR2 FQNEAQ (reference sequence). The CDR3 is CASSRSGTAIRREAFF. The CDR3 region has the DNA TGTGCCAGCAGCCGGTCTGGGACAGCCATACGGAGGGAAGCTTTCTTT.

The V call is TRBV6-6, the J call TRBJ1-1; 9 bases fit TRBD1. V dropped 4 bases and J dropped 4; count of bases not matched to a gene: 10. This CDR3 spans 16 amino acids. Germline-derived CDR1 and CDR2 are MNHNY and SVGAGI (reference sequence). The CDR3 DNA reads TGTGCCAGCAGTTCCTCCCCGGGACAGGGTTCCACTGAAGCTTTCTTT. Its protein product is CASSSSPGQGSTEAFF.

This clone has just a few counts. The V call is TRBV19, the J call TRBJ2-3, with TRBD2 matching over 7 bases. CDR3 length equals 15 residues. Germline-derived CDR1 and CDR2 are LNHDA and SQIVND (reference sequence). The junction had 5 bases not matched to a gene; V was cut back by 1 base and J by 4 bases. The CDR3 loop reads CASSIGEGGADTQYF. Here the CDR3 DNA reads TGTGCCAGTAGTATAGGGGAGGGAGGGGCAGATACGCAGTATTTT.

The rearrangement links TRBV6-1 to TRBJ2-4; 7 nucleotides line up with TRBD1. This CDR3 has 14 residues. In germline, CDR1 is MNHNS, CDR2 SASEGT. V was clipped by 5 bases and J by 8 bases; unmatched bases: 9. The CDR3 bases are TGTGCCAGCAGTTTAAGAGACAGGGTGGACATTCAGTACTTC. Translation: CASSLRDRVDIQYF.

The rearrangement uses TRBV11-2 and TRBJ1-1, with 7 nucleotides matching TRBD1. Germline CDR1 and CDR2: SGHAT and FQNNGV. CDR3 length: 14 amino acids. The trim removed 3 bases at V and 4 bases at J, leaving 5 bases unmatched. The CDR3 sequence is CASSFDRAGTEAFF. As DNA, the CDR3 is TGTGCCAGCAGCTTCGACAGGGCGGGCACTGAAGCTTTCTTT.